Here is one T cell receptor beta chain with its context. This sample stems from a study of blood T cell repertoires in COVID-19. Study-wide background: COVID-19 samples, acute and convalescent, were from the United States, Italy and Spain. The cDNA or gDNA used as material had been derived from T cells, B-cell-depleted T cells, or PBMCs.

Under the authors' procedure: The authors estimated nucleated cell counts from reference gene primer amplification. Clones were sequenced by immunoSEQ multiplex PCR, and TCRdb holds only the in-frame ones, with some missing. V, J and clone size reflect that table, while D and trimming were determined from the DNA. Of about 350,000 clones in the sample, approximately 86% were seen once. Seattle enrolled patients during active infection and tracked them longitudinally. Trimming at V came to 6 bases and at J to 0 bases, leaving 3 bases not matched to a gene. This CDR3 is built from 14 residues. Per germline, CDR1 MNHEY and CDR2 SVGAGI.

The receptor was derived from a woman aged 60 to 75 with COVID-19, enrolled during active disease. Sequenced material: peripheral blood. The chain combines TRBV6-5 with TRBJ1-2, with TRBD1 matching over 8 bases. CDR3 loop: CASRVRGPNYGYTF. The CDR3 DNA sequence: TGTGCCAGCAGAGTCAGGGGGCCTAACTATGGCTACACCTTC.